This note documents a single T cell receptor (beta chain) sequence. Its antigen is not yet known. Within one base of it there is no much larger clone, and no base qualities were kept. In the germline V gene, CDR1 corresponds to SGDLS and CDR2 to YYNGEE. V loses 0 bases, J loses 2 bases, and the germline ends lie 8 bases apart. From the cysteine up to the phenylalanine, the CDR3 has a length of 14 residues. Solely the CDR3 DNA is kept, with 42 bases framed from the first base. These data belong to a study of blood T cell repertoires in COVID-19 (dated by TCRdb to 2018 to 2020). About the investigation overall: Samples from collaborators originated in the United States, Italy and Spain and spanned both the acute and convalescent phases of COVID-19. The material from the prospective study consisted of cDNA or gDNA derived from T cells, B-cell-depleted T cells, or PBMCs. The dataset comprised deeply sampled blood TCRbeta repertoires from subjects exposed to, actively infected with, or recovered from COVID-19. A freely available public database, intended as a resource for researchers studying the immune response to SARS-CoV-2, is where the repertoires were released. Samples came from the ongoing ImmuneRACE study (first 160 participants) plus 1,254 subjects from 6 global collaborators. Sample metadata almost always included a de-identified subject ID, COVID-19 status, age in years and sex. Where HLA class I and class II types were available, the types were taken from metadata supplied by the sample provider, not from assay-based typing.

Study-wide conclusions, independent of this receptor: How much clinical and demographic metadata was included differed by source and by participant, and the metadata was provided uncurated.

TCRbeta CDR3 regions were amplified from genomic DNA using the immunoSEQ Assay, a bias-controlled multiplex PCR. The original pipeline was this. The number of nucleated cells in each sample was estimated by amplification of reference gene primers within the assay. Sequence reads were collapsed and filtered to measure the absolute abundance of every unique TCRbeta CDR3 rearrangement. For each sample, productive Simpson clonality was calculated as the square root of Simpson's diversity index over productive rearrangements. The source is immuneACCESS, and TCRdb retained only in-frame sequences with V and J called. Part of the clones is not carried over; for the studies checked, unresolved V genes explain less than half of this, and the remainder is unexplained. For V, J and clone size, that table is used; D and trimming come from the DNA. For this sample there are over 60,000 clones; around 84% appear just once. The ten largest clones represent over 0.8% of the sample.

Each collaborating institution followed its own protocols to collect whole blood in K2EDTA tubes. For TCRbeta analysis, collaborator samples were shipped as frozen whole blood, as isolated PBMCs, or as DNA extracted from either sample type. The clonotype was recovered from a man in his 70s with acute or convalescent COVID-19. The sequence is built from TRBV9 and TRBJ2-5, with no D gene named confidently. The sample consisted of peripheral blood. The CDR3 protein: CASSVGVQQETQYF. The DNA sequence follows: TGTGCCAGCAGCGTAGGCGTCCAACAAGAGACCCAGTACTTC. With all but the CDR3 taken from the reference TRBV9 and TRBJ2-5 genes, the full variable domain is: DSGVTQTPKHLITATGQRVTLRCSPRSGDLSVYWYQQSLDQGLQFLIQYYNGEERAKGNILERFSAQQFPDLHSELNLSSLELGDSALYFCASSVGVQQETQYFGPGTRLLVL.